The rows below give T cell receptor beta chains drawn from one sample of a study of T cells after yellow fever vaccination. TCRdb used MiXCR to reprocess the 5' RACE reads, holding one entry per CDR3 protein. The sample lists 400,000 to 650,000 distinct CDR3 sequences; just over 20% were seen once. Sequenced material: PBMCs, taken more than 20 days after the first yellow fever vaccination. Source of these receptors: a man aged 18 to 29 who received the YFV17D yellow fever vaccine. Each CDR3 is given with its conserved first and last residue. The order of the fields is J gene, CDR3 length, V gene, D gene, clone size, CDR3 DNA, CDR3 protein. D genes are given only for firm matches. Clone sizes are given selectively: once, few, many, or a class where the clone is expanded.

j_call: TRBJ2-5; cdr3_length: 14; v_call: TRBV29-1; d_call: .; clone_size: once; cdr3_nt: TGCAGCGTTGAAACTAGTCGTCTCGGGGAGACCCAGTACTTC; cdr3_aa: CSVETSRLGETQYF
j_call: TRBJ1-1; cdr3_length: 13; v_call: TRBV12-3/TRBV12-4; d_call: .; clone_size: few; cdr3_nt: TGTGCCAGCAGGTTGACTTTCGACACTGAAGCTTTCTTT; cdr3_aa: CASRLTFDTEAFF
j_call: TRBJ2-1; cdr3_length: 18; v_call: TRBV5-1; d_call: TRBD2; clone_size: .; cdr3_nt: TGCGCCAGCAGCCCGAATGCCGGGACTAGCGGGGGACGGAATGAGCAGTTCTTC; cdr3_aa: CASSPNAGTSGGRNEQFF
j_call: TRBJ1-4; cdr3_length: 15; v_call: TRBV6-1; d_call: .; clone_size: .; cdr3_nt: TGTGCCAGCAGTGGCTCCTGGGGTATCGCCGAAAAACTGTTTTTT; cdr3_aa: CASSGSWGIAEKLFF
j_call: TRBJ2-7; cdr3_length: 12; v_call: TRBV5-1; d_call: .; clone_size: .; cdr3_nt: TGCGCCAGCAGCATTGGTGCCTACGAGCAGTACTTC; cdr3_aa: CASSIGAYEQYF
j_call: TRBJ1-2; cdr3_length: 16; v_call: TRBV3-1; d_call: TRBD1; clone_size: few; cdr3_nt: TGTGCCAGCAGCCAGAGGGGACAGGGGTTTTCTTTGGGCTACACCTTC; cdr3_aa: CASSQRGQGFSLGYTF
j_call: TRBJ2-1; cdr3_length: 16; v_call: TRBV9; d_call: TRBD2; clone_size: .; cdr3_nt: TGTGCCAGCAGCGTAGGAATTGGGGGAGGGATCAATGAGCAGTTCTTC; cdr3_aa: CASSVGIGGGINEQFF
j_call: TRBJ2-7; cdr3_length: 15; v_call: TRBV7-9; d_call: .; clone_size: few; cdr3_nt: TGTGCCAGCAGCCCCCGGGGACTCTCATCCTACGAGCAGTACTTC; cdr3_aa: CASSPRGLSSYEQYF
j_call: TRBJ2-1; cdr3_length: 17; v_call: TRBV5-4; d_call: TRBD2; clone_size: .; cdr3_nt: TGTGCCAGCAGCGCGGGCCTCGATCGGGGGGCCTACAATGAGCAGTTCTTC; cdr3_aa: CASSAGLDRGAYNEQFF
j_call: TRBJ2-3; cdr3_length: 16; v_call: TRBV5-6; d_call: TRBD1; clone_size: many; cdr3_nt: TGTGCCAGCAGCTTGGGACAGGGTATTTACACAGATACGCAGTATTTT; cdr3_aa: CASSLGQGIYTDTQYF